A selection of T cell receptor beta chains follows, all from one sample in a study of shared clonotypes between healthy human individuals. Clones were read by immunoSEQ multiplex PCR, and TCRdb kept only the in-frame ones, dropping some. The sample consists of roughly 890,000 clones, 85% to 95% of them appearing once. The sample comprised naive CD8+ T cells sorted from blood. The source is a man aged 25-45 years in good health. Both conserved end residues are trimmed from each CDR3.

TRBJ2-2	TRBV19	ASSPHRDSISGELF
TRBJ1-1	TRBV6-4	ASSDSRGRNDNTEAF
TRBJ2-7	TRBV4-1	ASSQDEAGGYEQY
TRBJ2-7	TRBV5-3	ARSLGRDTRQYEQY
TRBJ2-2	TRBV19	ASSFSRTGELF
TRBJ2-3	TRBV27	ASSLTSPSGTDTQY
TRBJ2-7	TRBV9	ASSAGDSYLEEQY
TRBJ2-7	TRBV19	ASSMGLADTYEQY
TRBJ2-7	TRBV19	ASSIGTSGTSYEQY
TRBJ1-1	TRBV7-9	ASSSSITEAF
TRBJ2-1	TRBV19	ASSIDLRADTTYNEQF
TRBJ2-5	TRBV27	ASSTRQGATETQY
TRBJ1-3	TRBV7-9	ASSQTLSGNTIY
TRBJ2-1	TRBV25-1	ASSSVYNEQF
TRBJ1-5	TRBV7-9	ASGLGGGSNQPQH
TRBJ2-7	TRBV13	ASSLPGWSSPSD
TRBJ2-3	TRBV13	ASSKSTDTQY
TRBJ2-7	TRBV10-2	ASRRGNEQY
TRBJ1-2	TRBV27	ASSSSRGARSGYT
TRBJ2-7	TRBV6-4	ASSATGGWGQDAYEQY
TRBJ2-3	TRBV19	ASSTGTSWVTDTQY
TRBJ2-1	TRBV7-6	ASSPRDWSYNEQF
TRBJ2-1	TRBV5-1	ASSLGSAAYNEQF
TRBJ2-7	TRBV11-2	ASSSLLAEGEQY
TRBJ1-1	TRBV13	ASRLGGAWTEAF
TRBJ1-5	TRBV7-9	ASSEGGNQPQH
TRBJ1-1	TRBV28	ASSSENTEAF
TRBJ2-1	TRBV27	ASSLGGWKQF
TRBJ2-3	TRBV2	ASTPTRVGLDTQY
TRBJ2-5	TRBV5-1	ASSQEVSQETQY
TRBJ2-7	TRBV27	ASSPDYSYEQY
TRBJ2-3	TRBV18	ASSPGLAGEIWIDTQY
TRBJ2-7	TRBV4-1	ASSQDLGGVYEQY
TRBJ2-2	TRBV18	ASSPGGHPNTGELF
TRBJ2-7	TRBV7-2	ASSLDILVEQY
TRBJ1-1	TRBV4-2	ASSQFRDSFTEAF
TRBJ2-1	TRBV15	ATSRGTSGRLEQF
TRBJ1-3	TRBV20-1	SASPGNTIY
TRBJ2-1	TRBV11-3	ASSLSLAGYNEQF
TRBJ2-1	TRBV2	ASQVGLADNEQF
TRBJ2-1	TRBV13	ASSLWGGNEQF
TRBJ2-3	TRBV5-4	ASSPSPGLLHTDTQY
TRBJ2-3	TRBV23-1	ASSTQMGLAGGVDTQY
TRBJ2-7	TRBV28	ASSLTPRHHNWDPNYEQY
TRBJ2-2	TRBV5-1	ASSLYSDANTGELF
TRBJ2-6	TRBV29-1	SVEEGPGANVLT
TRBJ2-3	TRBV9	ASSVVPASTDTQY
TRBJ1-2	TRBV27	ASSHSGTVDYGYT
TRBJ1-2	TRBV27	ASSLGGEGGYT
TRBJ2-1	TRBV7-9	ASSPTTSGRASNEQF
TRBJ2-7	TRBV7-9	ASSGPGQVTTYEQY
TRBJ2-3	TRBV28	ASSSSRGTTIDTQY
TRBJ2-7	TRBV27	ASSPGTGTSYEQY
TRBJ2-1	TRBV4-3	ASRQEVSGGYEQF
TRBJ1-1	TRBV7-9	ASSFGGLGGTEAF
TRBJ2-7	TRBV10-3	AISDKSPLGSGGAVGEQY
TRBJ1-4	TRBV29-1	SVGWTGGDSEKLF
TRBJ2-7	TRBV5-5	ASSLNSLAGIYEQY
TRBJ2-7	TRBV27	ASSLVQGDYEQY
TRBJ2-7	TRBV9	ASSVGGTDSYEQY